This TCR beta chain is drawn from a study of tumor-infiltrating lymphocytes in localized non-small cell lung cancer (dated by TCRdb to the early 2020s). Describing the broader study: The cohort covered several histologies, both smokers and never-smokers, and patients whose samples were collected after neoadjuvant chemotherapy. The paired tumor versus uninvolved lung comparison of immunoSEQ T-cell fraction included 55 patients. In total, the ICON cohort consisted of fewer than 190 surgical patients with localized non-small cell lung cancer who had their tumors resected. Alongside flow cytometry, multiplex immunofluorescence, RNA-seq, exome sequencing and proteomics, TCR sequencing was applied to the same patients as one of several integrated assays. Each patient contributed resected tumor tissue and uninvolved lung tissue from the same patient, described as non-adjacent to the tumor.

Points the paper makes about the study in general: The TCR-derived T-cell fraction showed no difference between the flow cytometry-defined immunotypes IM1 (good prognosis) and IM2 (poor prognosis). TCRbeta sequencing supported higher T cell infiltration in tumors than in uninvolved lung tissue, consistent with immunofluorescence CD3 counts. Because assay coverage varied across patients depending on available tissue quantity, TCR sequencing was performed for only a subset of the cohort. Recurrence-free survival showed no association with tumor T-cell fraction measured by TCR sequencing (p = 0.61). Because different pieces of the same tissue were used for different assays, technical variation could not be separated from intratumor heterogeneity.

The T-cell fraction in tumor and uninvolved lung tissue was provided by TCR sequencing with the immunoSEQ assay. The original methods were these. For survival analysis, patients were split into high (upper tertile) and low (lower two tertiles) T-cell fraction groups and compared by log-rank test. A signed-rank test was used to test differences in T-cell fraction between paired tumor and uninvolved lung samples. Held by TCRdb, this immuneACCESS table contains in-frame sequences only and omits some clones. Under half of the omission traces to an unresolved V gene where checked; the cause of the rest is unknown. V, J and clone size were drawn from that table, and D and trimming were deduced from the DNA. Recorded for this sample are fewer than 12,000 clones; 63% of them occurred a single time. About 9.1% of the sample goes to the ten largest clones. Points on this clone: This receptor's antigen is unknown. No much larger clone exists at a distance of one base, and base qualities are not known.

The CDR3 spans 14 residues, from the cysteine through the phenylalanine. The only DNA kept is the CDR3, 42 bases in frame from the first base. V is pared back by 3 bases and J by 2 bases, with 11 bases lying between the germline termini. ICON enrollment began in April 2016, and the last patient was enrolled in the second half of 2018. Fresh tumor and matched uninvolved tissue for in-depth immune analyses, including TCR sequencing, were collected from a subcohort of 76 patients. DNA isolated from bulk tissue, without cell sorting, was used for TCR sequencing. Sequenced input: lung tumor tissue. The clonotype comes from a human donor with non-small cell lung cancer. Recombination connected TRBV23-1 to TRBJ2-7; the D gene identity is not certain. TRBV23-1 is an open reading frame whose function is uncertain. The CDR3 in this case is CASSHQDGAYEQYF. The DNA sequence is given as TGCGCCAGCAGTCACCAAGACGGAGCCTACGAGCAGTACTTC.